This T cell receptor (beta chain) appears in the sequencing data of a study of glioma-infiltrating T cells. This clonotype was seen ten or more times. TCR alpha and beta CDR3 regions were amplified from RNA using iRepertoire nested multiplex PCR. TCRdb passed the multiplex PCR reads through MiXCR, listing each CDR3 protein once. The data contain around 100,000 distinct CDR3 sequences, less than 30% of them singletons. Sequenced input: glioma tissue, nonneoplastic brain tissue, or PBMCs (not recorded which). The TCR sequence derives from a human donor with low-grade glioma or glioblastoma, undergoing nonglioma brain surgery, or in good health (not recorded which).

This CDR3 reads CASSPPGGTNEQFF. The CDR3 region has the DNA TGTGCCAGCAGCCCACCGGGGGGTACAAATGAGCAGTTCTTC. This chain joins TRBV28 and TRBJ2-1, with 7 bases aligning to TRBD2. Unmatched junction bases numbered 9, after V lost 6 bases and J lost 7 bases. Germline assignment: CDR1 MDHEN and CDR2 SYDVKM. This CDR3 spans 14 amino acids. Drawing the rest from reference TRBV28 and TRBJ2-1, the complete variable domain is DVKVTQSSRYLVKRTGEKVFLECVQDMDHENMFWYRQDPGLGLRLIYFSYDVKMKEKGDIPEGYSVSREKKERFSLILESASTNQTSMYLCASSPPGGTNEQFFGPGTRLTVL.